This T cell receptor beta chain was observed in a study of T-cell reconstitution after alpha-beta-depleted transplantation in children. The CDR3 totals 13 residues. V lost 6 bases and J lost 6, with 18 bases in between. Germline assignment: CDR1 DFQATT and CDR2 SNEGSKA (reference sequence). Unique molecular identifiers were used in preparing the TCRbeta library. MiXCR, run by TCRdb on the PCR reads, gives a single entry per CDR3 protein. This repertoire shows about 580,000 distinct CDR3 sequences, approximately 22% found once; its top ten account for 13% to 15%. General study points: At one year after transplant, newly produced T cells mostly accounted for T-cell counts and diversity. In some patients, recipient T cells and intrathymic progenitors surviving conditioning explained high day-60 diversity. Reportedly, alpha-beta T cells present about two months post-transplant originated from several hundred expanded clones of graft origin.

This clonotype was detected ten times or more. The target antigen is unknown. V is TRBV20-1 and J is TRBJ2-7, with D possibly matching TRBD2 (5 bases). The receptor was isolated from a boy younger than two who had a stem cell transplant for acute myeloid leukemia, so the T cells may come from the graft donor. Sequences were derived from PBMCs, mostly from graft donor cells, sampled 360 days after TCRalphabeta/CD19-depleted stem cell transplant. CDR3 sequence (DNA): TGCAGTGCCACCAACGAGGGAAGTCTCGAGCAGTACTTC. This encodes CSATNEGSLEQYF.